Listed here is a single T cell receptor (beta chain). Germline CDR1 reads LNHDA; CDR2 reads SQIVND (reference sequence). CDR3 length equals 13 residues. V dropped 6 bases and J dropped 5 bases, with 13 bases sitting between them. This entry belongs to a study of shared clonotypes between healthy human individuals. For the study at large: The cohort comprised a couple of women and a few men. Their ages spanned 18 to 49 years.

TCRdb keeps only in-frame clones here, not all; method: immunoSEQ multiplex PCR. This table has around 980,000 clones, approximately 80% appearing once. This sequence was found in a man aged 18 to 35 in good health. Some clones in this sample may be carry-over from other donors' samples. The chain joins TRBV19 to TRBJ2-5; no clear D. The sample consisted of memory CD4+ T cells from PBMCs. The subset was: CD45RA-negative fraction. CDR3: CASSRSGVETQYF. CDR3 in DNA: TGTGCCAGTAGCCGATCGGGTGTGGAGACCCAGTACTTC.